A single sample is the source of the 26 T cell receptor beta chains below, sequenced in a study of glioma-infiltrating T cells. TCR alpha and beta CDR3 regions were amplified from RNA using iRepertoire nested multiplex PCR. TCRdb analysed the multiplex PCR reads with MiXCR anew, one entry per CDR3 protein. Of fewer than 500,000 distinct CDR3 sequences listed, around 45% are singletons. Sequences were obtained from glioma tissue, nonneoplastic brain tissue, or PBMCs (not recorded which). These receptors originate from a human donor with low-grade glioma or glioblastoma, undergoing nonglioma brain surgery, or in good health (not recorded which).

As regards this clonotype: Just one base apart from a much larger clone, this may be a read error. The gene calls are TRBV28 and TRBJ1-5; D is ambiguous. Trimming left V 3 bases short and J 8 bases short, with 20 bases between. The germline V gene has CDR1 MDHEN and CDR2 SYDVKM. The CDR3 has 16 amino acids. The CDR3 loop reads CASSFRAGVPLEPQHF. DNA for the CDR3: TGTGCCAGCAGTTTTCGAGCGGGCGTACCCCTAGAGCCCCAGCATTTT.

The chain has TRBV20-1 and TRBJ2-7; TRBD2 matches 11 bases. Trimming removed 3 bases from V and 0 bases from J; junction bases left unmatched: 7. The CDR3 sequence is 16 residues long. Germline loops: CDR1 DFQATT, CDR2 SNEGSKA (reference sequence). CDR3 sequence reads: CSARASGRPDSYEQYF. The DNA of the CDR3 is TGCAGTGCTAGGGCTAGCGGGAGGCCCGACTCCTACGAGCAGTACTTC.

This clonotype was seen a handful of times. V usage is TRBV7-9 and J usage is TRBJ1-1, with D possibly being TRBD1 (5 bases). The CDR3 is 13 residues long. The V end lost 10 bases, the J end lost 2 bases, and 14 bases lay between the germline ends. Per germline, CDR1 SEHNR and CDR2 FQNEAQ (reference sequence). CDR3 bases: TGTGCCACCAACGGGGACGGAAACACTGAAGCTTTCTTT. This translates into CATNGDGNTEAFF.

This clonotype was counted between two and nine times. The chain joins TRBV7-2 to TRBJ1-1; the D is unclear. The CDR3 spans 13 residues. The germline V gene has CDR1 SGHTA and CDR2 FQGNSA. Trimming shortened V by 1 base and J by 7 bases, and 10 bases separated the two germline ends. In DNA form, the CDR3 reads TGTGCCAGCAGCTTAGAAGTGGTCAGTGAAGCTTTCTTT. It yields the protein CASSLEVVSEAFF.

Ten or more counts support this clonotype. The chain is built from TRBV6-1 and TRBJ2-1, with 10 positions matching TRBD2. V shed 6 bases, J shed 6 bases, and the junction held 8 bases outside the gene matches. The CDR3 loop spans 15 amino acids. Per germline, CDR1 MNHNS and CDR2 SASEGT. The CDR3 bases are TGTGCCAGCAGGACTCCGGGACTAGCGACCAATGAGCAGTTCTTC. As protein: CASRTPGLATNEQFF.

Turning to this clonotype: A much larger clonotype is one base distant, so this may be a read error. The chain uses TRBV20-1 and TRBJ2-1, with a possible D match to TRBD2 (5 bases). CDR3 length equals 13 residues. Per the germline V gene, CDR1 is DFQATT and CDR2 is SNEGSKA (reference sequence). CDR3 sequence reads: CIARDFRDDEQFF. CDR3 DNA: TGCATTGCTAGAGATTTTCGGGATGATGAGCAGTTCTTC.

This clonotype was seen once. The J gene is TRBJ2-1, the V gene TRBV12-3 or TRBV12-4; no definite D call. Trimming took 6 bases from V and 0 from J, leaving 15 bases between them. This CDR3 spans 16 amino acids. The chain's CDR3 is CASSSRTAFSYNEQFF. The CDR3 nucleotides are TGTGCCAGCAGCTCCCGGACGGCATTCTCCTACAATGAGCAGTTCTTC.

The J gene is TRBJ2-5, the V gene TRBV4-3; 8 bases match TRBD1. The CDR3 runs 15 residues. Germline-derived CDR1 and CDR2 are LGHNA and YSLEER. V trimming: 1 base; J trimming: 2 bases; junction bases outside the gene matches: 3. CDR3 sequence: CASSQAWTGQETQYF. Written as DNA, the CDR3 is TGCGCCAGCAGCCAAGCCTGGACAGGGCAAGAGACCCAGTACTTC.

Comment on this clonotype: One base away lies a much larger clone, so this may be a sequencing read error. The V gene is TRBV27, the J gene TRBJ2-2; D remains unclear. This CDR3 comprises 15 residues. The V gene's germline CDR1 is MNHEY and CDR2 SMNVEV (reference sequence). V dropped 2 bases and J dropped 0 bases, with 7 bases sitting between them. CDR3 nucleotide sequence: TGTGCCAGCAGTTTAGGGAAAGCGAACACCGGGGAGCTGTTTTTT. Translating gives CASSLGKANTGELFF.

The V call is TRBV6-1, the J call TRBJ2-7, with D maybe TRBD1 (5 bases). The CDR3 consists of 13 residues. The V gene lost 6 bases and the J gene lost 3 bases, with 12 bases spanning the gap. Germline CDR1 is MNHNS and CDR2 is SASEGT. The CDR3 DNA sequence: TGTGCCAGCAGCCGCGACAGCCTCTACGAGCAGTACTTC. Translating gives CASSRDSLYEQYF.

V gene TRBV12-3 or TRBV12-4 combines with J gene TRBJ2-1; 7 nucleotides line up with TRBD2. J gave up 6 bases and V 6 bases, and 11 bases lay outside the gene matches. The CDR3 runs 15 residues. In nucleotides, the CDR3 is TGTGCCAGCAGCCCCGGGACTATCTCCCTCAATGAGCAGTTCTTC. Its protein product is CASSPGTISLNEQFF.

The J gene is TRBJ1-5, the V gene TRBV3-1; tentative D call: TRBD1 (5 bases). Trimming took 3 bases from V and 3 from J, leaving 12 bases between them. The CDR3 loop spans 15 amino acids. Germline values: CDR1 LGHDT, CDR2 YNNKEL (reference sequence). The CDR3 sequence: CASSQRGYNNQPQHF. The CDR3, as DNA: TGTGCCAGCAGCCAGCGGGGGTATAACAATCAGCCCCAGCATTTT.

The chain links TRBV12-3 or TRBV12-4 to TRBJ1-1, with TRBD1 as a possible D gene (6 bases). This CDR3 contains 14 residues. V lost 9 bases to trimming and J lost 7 bases, with 21 bases between them. CDR3 amino acids: CASSLEGGTREAFF. Here the CDR3 DNA reads TGTGCCAGTTCCCTGGAGGGGGGGACACGTGAAGCTTTCTTT.

Details on this clonotype: This may come from a read error, since a much larger clone is one base off. The chain recombines TRBV20-1 with TRBJ2-1; the D gene is possibly TRBD2 (6 bases). The CDR3 runs 13 residues. V was shortened by 5 bases and J by 6 bases, with 14 bases between the two germline ends. CDR1 DFQATT and CDR2 SNEGSKA come from the germline V gene (reference sequence). CDR3 protein: CSASYGTRNEQFF. CDR3 DNA sequence: TGCAGTGCTTCCTATGGGACTCGCAATGAGCAGTTCTTC.

Notes on this clonotype: Since a much larger clone is just one base distant, this may be a read error. The V and J genes are TRBV15 and TRBJ1-1; D gene unclear. Looked up from germline, CDR1 is LNHNV and CDR2 is YYDKDF (reference sequence). The length of the CDR3 is 12 residues. The CDR3 DNA reads as TGTGCCACCGGTATCTGGAACACTAAAGCTTTCTTT. It yields the protein CATGIWNTKAFF. The full variable domain, its missing parts supplied by reference TRBV15 and TRBJ1-1, is DAMVIQNPRYQVTQFGKPVTLSCSQTLNHNVMYWYQQKSSQAPKLLFHYYDKDFNNEADTPDNFQSRRPNTSFCFLDIRSPGLGDTAMYLCATGIWNTKAFFGQGTRLTVV.

With regard to this clonotype: A junction end diverges from the germline sequence, so it may reflect a read error. The V and J genes are TRBV28 and TRBJ2-3; maybe TRBD1 (6 bases). The germline gives CDR1 MDHEN, CDR2 SYDVKM. The CDR3 has 16 residues. CDR3 in amino acids: CASSSQGPEGTVTQYF. CDR3 DNA: TGTGCCAGCAGTTCACAGGGACCTGAGGGTACAGTTACGCAGTATTTT.

This clonotype came up once. A much larger clone is a single base away; this may be a read error. This chain connects TRBV20-1 to TRBJ1-1; no definite D call. The CDR3 totals 13 residues. The germline CDR1 and CDR2 sequences are DFQATT and SNEGSKA (reference sequence). The ends were cut back, 0 bases at V and 0 bases at J, with 5 bases in the middle. The CDR3 sequence is CSAREYMNTEAFF. The CDR3 DNA reads TGCAGTGCTAGAGAGTACATGAACACTGAAGCTTTCTTT.

The chain couples TRBV3-1 to TRBJ2-1; D perhaps matches TRBD2 (5 bases). Trimming shortened V by 4 bases and J by 15 bases, and 16 bases separated the two germline ends. CDR3 length equals 12 residues. CDR1 LGHDT and CDR2 YNNKEL come from the germline V gene (reference sequence). CDR3: CASSPGEPSRFF. CDR3 sequence (DNA): TGTGCCAGCAGCCCCGGGGAGCCGTCTCGGTTCTTC.

This clonotype has only one observation. The chain has TRBV5-4 and TRBJ2-1; TRBD2 agrees at 10 bases. The J segment lost 8 bases and the V segment lost 4 bases, leaving 9 bases of the junction unmatched. The CDR3 spans 15 residues. Germline V CDR1 and CDR2: SGHNT, YYREEE (reference sequence). As DNA, the CDR3 is TGTGCCAGCAGCCCCGGGACTAGCGTGACGTATGAGCAGTTCTTC. Its protein is CASSPGTSVTYEQFF.

Details on this clonotype: Germline and junction disagree at one end, which may indicate a read error. V gene TRBV6-6 combines with J gene TRBJ2-1, with 10 nucleotides matching TRBD2. Germline V gives CDR1 MNHNY, CDR2 SVGAGI (reference sequence). The CDR3 loop spans 16 amino acids. The CDR3 sequence is CASSYLPSGSRYERFF. CDR3 DNA: TGTGCCAGCAGTTATCTCCCTAGCGGGAGTAGGTATGAGCGGTTCTTC.

This clonotype was seen a few times. This chain uses TRBV7-8 with TRBJ2-7; 7 bases map to TRBD2. The CDR3 extends over 16 amino acids. CDR1 and CDR2 from the germline V gene are SGHVS and FQNEAQ. The V segment lost 5 bases and the J segment 3 bases; nucleotides outside the gene matches: 13. CDR3 sequence reads: CASSPSSGMGYYEQYF. The DNA for the CDR3 is TGTGCCAGCAGCCCATCCAGCGGGATGGGGTACTACGAGCAGTACTTC.

This clonotype was seen a few times. The rearrangement joins TRBV28 to TRBJ2-7; 10 nucleotides line up with TRBD2. V gave up 2 bases and J gave up 6 bases; unmatched junction bases: 1. The germline CDR1 and CDR2 sequences are MDHEN and SYDVKM. The CDR3 spans 13 residues. DNA of the CDR3: TGTGCCAGCAGTTTACTAGCGGGAGTCGAGCAGTACTTC. Translating gives CASSLLAGVEQYF.

A few counts support this clonotype. The rearrangement joins TRBV20-1 to TRBJ2-7; D tentatively fits TRBD1 or TRBD2 (5 bases each). CDR1 and CDR2 (germline): DFQATT, SNEGSKA (reference sequence). The V end lost 5 bases, the J end lost 3 bases, and 14 bases lay between the germline ends. The CDR3 runs 13 residues. The CDR3 nucleotides are TGCAGTGCTGGGGACGGAGGCCTCTACGAGCAGTACTTC. Its translation is CSAGDGGLYEQYF.

As to this clonotype: Without the conserved terminal phenylalanine or tryptophan, this CDR3 likely stems from a read error. This rearrangement joins TRBV2 to TRBJ2-1; D unresolved. This CDR3 comprises 10 residues. Germline lookup yields CDR1 SNHLY and CDR2 FYNNEI. Trimming removed 2 bases at V and 10 bases at J, with 3 bases between. CDR3 coding DNA: TGTGCCAGCAGTGAATCGGAGCAGTTCCTC. This sequence encodes CASSESEQFL.

Note on this clonotype: A single base separates this from a much larger clone, so it may be a read error. V and J are TRBV28 and TRBJ1-2; unclear D gene. This CDR3 is built from 13 residues. Trimming shortened V by 10 bases and J by 8 bases, and 20 bases separated the two germline ends. CDR1 and CDR2 from the germline V gene are MDHEN and SYDVKM. In DNA form, the CDR3 reads TGTGCCACCCGTTACCGAGGACGTGAGGGCTACACCTTC. Its protein product is CATRYRGREGYTF.

This clonotype was counted a few times. The genes are TRBV5-4 and TRBJ1-4; perhaps TRBD1 as D (6 bases). CDR1 is SGHNT, CDR2 YYREEE, per germline (reference sequence). Between the trimmed V and J ends, which lost 0 bases and 4 bases, there was a span of 10 bases. This CDR3 contains 15 residues. CDR3 DNA: TGTGCCAGCAGCTTGGCCGAAGGGGGTAATGAAAAACTGTTTTTT. It specifies CASSLAEGGNEKLFF.